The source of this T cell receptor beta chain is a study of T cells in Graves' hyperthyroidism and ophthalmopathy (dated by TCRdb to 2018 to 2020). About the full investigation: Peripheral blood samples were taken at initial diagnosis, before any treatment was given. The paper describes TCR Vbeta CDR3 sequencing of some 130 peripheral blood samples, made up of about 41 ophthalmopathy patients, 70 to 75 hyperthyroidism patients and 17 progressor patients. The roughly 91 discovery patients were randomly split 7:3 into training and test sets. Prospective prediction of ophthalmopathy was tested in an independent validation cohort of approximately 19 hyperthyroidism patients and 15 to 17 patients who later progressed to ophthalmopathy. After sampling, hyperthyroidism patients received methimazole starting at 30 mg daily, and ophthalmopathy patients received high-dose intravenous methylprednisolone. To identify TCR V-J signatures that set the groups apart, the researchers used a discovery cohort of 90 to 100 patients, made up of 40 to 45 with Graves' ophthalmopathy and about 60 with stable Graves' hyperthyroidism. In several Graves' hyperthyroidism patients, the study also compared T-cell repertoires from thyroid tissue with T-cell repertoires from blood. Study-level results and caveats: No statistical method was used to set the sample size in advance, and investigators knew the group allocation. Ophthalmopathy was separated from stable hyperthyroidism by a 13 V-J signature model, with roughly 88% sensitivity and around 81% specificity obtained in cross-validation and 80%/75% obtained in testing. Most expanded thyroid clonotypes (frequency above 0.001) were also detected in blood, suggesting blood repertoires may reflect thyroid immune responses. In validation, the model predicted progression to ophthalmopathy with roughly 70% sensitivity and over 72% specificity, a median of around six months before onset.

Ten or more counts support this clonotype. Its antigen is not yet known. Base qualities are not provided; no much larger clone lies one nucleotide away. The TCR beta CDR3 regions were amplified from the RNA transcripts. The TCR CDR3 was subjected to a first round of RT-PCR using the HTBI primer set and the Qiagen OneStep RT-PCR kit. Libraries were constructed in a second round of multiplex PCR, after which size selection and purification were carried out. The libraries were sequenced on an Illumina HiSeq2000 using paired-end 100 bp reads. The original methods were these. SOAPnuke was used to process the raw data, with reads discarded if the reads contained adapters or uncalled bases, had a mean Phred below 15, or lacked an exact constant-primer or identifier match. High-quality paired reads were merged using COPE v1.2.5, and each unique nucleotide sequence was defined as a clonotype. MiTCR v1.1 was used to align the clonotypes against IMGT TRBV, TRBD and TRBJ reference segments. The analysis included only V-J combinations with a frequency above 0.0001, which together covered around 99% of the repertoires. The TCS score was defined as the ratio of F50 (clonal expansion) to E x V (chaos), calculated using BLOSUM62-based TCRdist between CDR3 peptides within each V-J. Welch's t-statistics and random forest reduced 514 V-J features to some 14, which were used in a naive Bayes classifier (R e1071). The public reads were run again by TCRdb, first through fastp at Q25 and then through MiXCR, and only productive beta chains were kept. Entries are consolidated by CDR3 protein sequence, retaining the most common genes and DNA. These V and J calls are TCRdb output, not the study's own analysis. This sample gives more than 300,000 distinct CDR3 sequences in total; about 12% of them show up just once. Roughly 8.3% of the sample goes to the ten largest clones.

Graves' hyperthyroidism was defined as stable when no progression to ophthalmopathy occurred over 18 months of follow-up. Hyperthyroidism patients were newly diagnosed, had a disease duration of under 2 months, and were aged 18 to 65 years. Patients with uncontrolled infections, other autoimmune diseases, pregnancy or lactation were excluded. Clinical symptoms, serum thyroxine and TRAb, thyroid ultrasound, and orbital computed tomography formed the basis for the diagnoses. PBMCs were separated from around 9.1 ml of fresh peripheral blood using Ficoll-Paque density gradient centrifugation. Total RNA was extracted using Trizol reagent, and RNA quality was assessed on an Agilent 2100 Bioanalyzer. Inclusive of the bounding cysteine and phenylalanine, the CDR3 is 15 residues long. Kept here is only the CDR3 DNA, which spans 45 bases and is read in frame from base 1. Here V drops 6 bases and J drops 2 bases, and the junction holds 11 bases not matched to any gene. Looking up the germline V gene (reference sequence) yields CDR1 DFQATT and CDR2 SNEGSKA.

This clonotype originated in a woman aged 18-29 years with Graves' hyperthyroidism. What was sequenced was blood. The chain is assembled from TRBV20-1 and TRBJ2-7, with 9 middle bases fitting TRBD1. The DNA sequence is TGCAGTGCCGAGAGTTCGGACAGGGGCACCTACGAGCAGTACTTC. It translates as CSAESSDRGTYEQYF.